This is a list of T cell receptor beta chains from one sample in a study of T cells after yellow fever vaccination. Via MiXCR, TCRdb re-called the 5' RACE reads, giving one row per CDR3 protein. This table holds a few hundred thousand distinct CDR3 sequences, over 15% found once. The sequenced sample was PBMCs, obtained before the yellow fever booster vaccination. The source of these receptors is a man between 18 and 29 years old who received the YFV17D yellow fever vaccine. The CDR3 runs from the conserved cysteine through the conserved F or W. D genes are given only for firm matches. Rows may omit the clone size; those that give it use once, few, many or a size class.

clone_size j_call v_call d_call cdr3_nt cdr3_aa
many TRBJ2-1 TRBV6-2/TRBV6-3 - TGTGCCAGCAGTTACTTGAGGGGCGATGAGCAGTTCTTC CASSYLRGDEQFF
- TRBJ1-1 TRBV12-3/TRBV12-4 - TGTGCCAACTCAGACAGGCCCCAAGGTGAAGCTTTCTTT CANSDRPQGEAFF
few TRBJ2-3 TRBV4-3 TRBD1 TGCGCCAGCAGCCAAGCAGGGGGTCCCACAGATACGCAGTATTTT CASSQAGGPTDTQYF
- TRBJ2-5 TRBV7-2 - TGTGCCAGCAGTATCGTCCATGGAGGAACGGAGACCCAGTACTTC CASSIVHGGTETQYF
- TRBJ2-3 TRBV12-3/TRBV12-4 - TGTGCCAGCAGGACTATGGGAATGGATACGCAGTATTTT CASRTMGMDTQYF
- TRBJ2-7 TRBV20-1 - TGCAGTGCGACCACCCCCGGACTACCCTACGAGCAGTACTTC CSATTPGLPYEQYF
many TRBJ2-2 TRBV20-1 TRBD2 TGCAGTGCTCTAGCGGAGACGAACACCGGGGAGCTGTTTTTT CSALAETNTGELFF
few TRBJ1-1 TRBV7-2 TRBD1 TGTTCCAGCGGATCTTACCGTAGGACAGGGAGGCGCACTGAAGCTTTCTTT CSSGSYRRTGRRTEAFF
- TRBJ2-5 TRBV12-3/TRBV12-4 - TGTGCCTCAACGCGGGACGACGGGACCCAGTACTTC CASTRDDGTQYF
- TRBJ1-5 TRBV20-1 TRBD1 TGCAGTGCTAAGACAGGGGCCACTAATCAGCCCCAGCATTTT CSAKTGATNQPQHF
few TRBJ1-4 TRBV28 - TGTGCCAGCAGTCAGGGGCAATTAGGGGAAAAACTGTTTTTT CASSQGQLGEKLFF
many TRBJ1-2 TRBV12-3/TRBV12-4 - TGTGCCAGCAGTTGGGGGACGGGGATCGACTACACCTTC CASSWGTGIDYTF
- TRBJ1-5 TRBV6-6 TRBD1 TGTGCCAGCAGCAACCTGGGACAGCAGCCCCAGCATTTT CASSNLGQQPQHF
few TRBJ1-1 TRBV29-1 TRBD1 TGCAGCGTTGATCGAGGCAGGGGGGGAACTGAAGCTTTCTTT CSVDRGRGGTEAFF
many TRBJ1-3 TRBV6-5 - TGTGCCAGCAGTTACGACGGGAACTCTGGAAACACCATATATTTT CASSYDGNSGNTIYF
- TRBJ1-1 TRBV11-2 TRBD1 TGTGCCAGCAGCCCCCCCCTGTTAAACAGGGGGAACACTGAAGCTTTCTTT CASSPPLLNRGNTEAFF
few TRBJ1-1 TRBV11-2 - TGTGCCAGCAGCTTACACGGGGGGCACACTGAAGCTTTCTTT CASSLHGGHTEAFF
few TRBJ2-1 TRBV6-5 TRBD2 TGTGCCAGCAGGGAGAGCGGGGGGGGACGCAATGAGCAGTTCTTC CASRESGGGRNEQFF
- TRBJ2-5 TRBV7-3 - TGTGCCAGCAGCTTATCAATACAAGAGACCCAGTACTTC CASSLSIQETQYF
- TRBJ2-3 TRBV10-3 - TGTGCCATCCTAGACCGGGATACGCAGTATTTT CAILDRDTQYF
few TRBJ1-3 TRBV6-5 - TGTGCCAGCAGCCCCGAAGGGACGAGTGGAAACACCATATATTTT CASSPEGTSGNTIYF
- TRBJ1-1 TRBV7-9 - TGTGCCAGCAGCTTTTCAACGGGAAAGAACACTGAAGCTTTCTTT CASSFSTGKNTEAFF
few TRBJ2-3 TRBV5-1 - TGCGCCAGCAGCTTGAGGGGCTCCGGGGATACGCAGTATTTT CASSLRGSGDTQYF
few TRBJ2-5 TRBV7-2 TRBD1 TGTGCCAGCAGCTTAGCAGGGACAGTTCAAGAGACCCAGTACTTC CASSLAGTVQETQYF
- TRBJ1-1 TRBV7-3 TRBD1 TGTGCCAGCAGCTTAATGACAGGGACCAACACTGAAGCTTTCTTT CASSLMTGTNTEAFF
few TRBJ2-3 TRBV5-1 - TGCGCCAGCAGCTTCCACGTACGCACAGATACGCAGTATTTT CASSFHVRTDTQYF
few TRBJ2-5 TRBV7-2 - TGTGCCAGCAGCTTATTCAGCCAAGAGACCCAGTACTTC CASSLFSQETQYF
few TRBJ1-5 TRBV20-1 - TGCAGTGCTAGATATGGGGCCTTCTCGATCTATCAGCCCCAGCATTTT CSARYGAFSIYQPQHF
few TRBJ1-1 TRBV12-3/TRBV12-4 - TGTGCCAGCAGTCCCCAGGCCCGGAACACTGAAGCTTTCTTT CASSPQARNTEAFF
- TRBJ1-1 TRBV7-9 - TGTGCCAGCAGCCCGGCGGTGGGGCTGGCTGAAGCTTTCTTT CASSPAVGLAEAFF
- TRBJ2-7 TRBV12-3/TRBV12-4 TRBD2 TGTGCCAGCAGTTCTCGGCAGCCAAAAGGGGAGGGTCGGTTTGGGCTGTACGAGCAGTACTTC CASSSRQPKGEGRFGLYEQYF
- TRBJ1-1 TRBV10-3 - TGTGCCATCAGACCCACACAACAGGCCTCGGAGACTTTCTTT CAIRPTQQASETFF
few TRBJ2-5 TRBV20-1 TRBD2 TGCAGTGCTGGATACCATTGGGATGTAGCGGGGGAGACCCAGTACTTC CSAGYHWDVAGETQYF
few TRBJ2-3 TRBV7-6 - TGTGCCAGCAAGGCTTATGTTGGCACAGATACGCAGTATTTT CASKAYVGTDTQYF
few TRBJ1-2 TRBV20-1 - TGCAGTGCTACCGACAGCTATGGCTACACCTTC CSATDSYGYTF
- TRBJ2-3 TRBV11-1 TRBD2 TGTGCCAGCAGACGACTAGCGGGGGGGGATACGCAGTATTTT CASRRLAGGDTQYF
- TRBJ1-5 TRBV28 - TGTGCCAGCAGTTTATCGTCGGGGGCTCAGCCCCAGCATTTT CASSLSSGAQPQHF
few TRBJ1-1 TRBV29-1 - TGCAGCGTTGTCGAGGTTGGGGCTTTCTTT CSVVEVGAFF
few TRBJ1-1 TRBV20-1 - TGCAGTGCTAGAGATACCGGGACCGAAGCTTTCTTT CSARDTGTEAFF
- TRBJ1-6 TRBV6-5 TRBD1 TGTGCCAGCAGTTTAGGGGGCGTTTCACCCCTCCACTTT CASSLGGVSPLHF
- TRBJ2-7 TRBV6-5 - TGTGCCAGCACGCAGGGTGAAGGTCCCTACGAGCAGTACTTC CASTQGEGPYEQYF
- TRBJ2-7 TRBV7-9 TRBD1 TGTGCCAGCAGGAAAGACAGGGGATTAGACGAGCAGTACTTC CASRKDRGLDEQYF
- TRBJ1-2 TRBV6-5 - TGTGCCAGCAGGAAGGACCGGGGGGGCTACACCTTC CASRKDRGGYTF
- TRBJ2-7 TRBV5-1 - TGCGCCAGCAGCTTGGCCCTGGGCCTGCCGAACTACGAGCAGTACTTC CASSLALGLPNYEQYF